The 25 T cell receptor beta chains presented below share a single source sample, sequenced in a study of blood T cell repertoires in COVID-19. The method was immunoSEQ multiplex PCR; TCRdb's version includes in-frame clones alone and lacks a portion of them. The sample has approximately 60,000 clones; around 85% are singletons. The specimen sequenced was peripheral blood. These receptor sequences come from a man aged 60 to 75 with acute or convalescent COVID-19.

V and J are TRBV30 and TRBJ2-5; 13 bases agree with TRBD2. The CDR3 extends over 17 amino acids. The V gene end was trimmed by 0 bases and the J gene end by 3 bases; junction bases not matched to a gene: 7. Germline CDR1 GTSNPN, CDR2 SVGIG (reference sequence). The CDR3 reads CAWSVVIGLAGEETQYF. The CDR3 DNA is TGTGCCTGGAGTGTGGTTATCGGACTAGCGGGAGAAGAGACCCAGTACTTC.

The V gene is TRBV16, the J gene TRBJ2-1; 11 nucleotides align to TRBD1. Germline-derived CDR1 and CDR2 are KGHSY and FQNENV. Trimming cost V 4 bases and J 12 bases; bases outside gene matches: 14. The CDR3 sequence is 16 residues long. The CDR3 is CASSRSEGQGGMRQFF. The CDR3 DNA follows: TGTGCCAGCAGCCGTTCCGAGGGACAGGGGGGTATGCGGCAGTTCTTC.

CDR3 residues: CASSQGLVLSYNEQFF. CDR3 bases: TGTGCCAGCAGCCAAGGACTAGTTCTCTCCTACAATGAGCAGTTCTTC. V is TRBV3-1 (or the pseudogene TRBV3-2) and J is TRBJ2-1; a possible D gene is TRBD2 (6 bases). The length of the CDR3 is 16 residues. Germline CDR1 reads LGHDT; CDR2 reads YNNKEL (reference sequence). The V gene lost 1 base and the J gene lost 0 bases, with 10 bases spanning the gap.

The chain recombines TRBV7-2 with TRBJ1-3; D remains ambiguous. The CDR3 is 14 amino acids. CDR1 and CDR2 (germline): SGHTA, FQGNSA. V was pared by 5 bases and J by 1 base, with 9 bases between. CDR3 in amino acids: CASSQAGSGNTIYF. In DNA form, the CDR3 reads TGTGCCAGCAGCCAGGCAGGATCTGGAAACACCATATATTTT.

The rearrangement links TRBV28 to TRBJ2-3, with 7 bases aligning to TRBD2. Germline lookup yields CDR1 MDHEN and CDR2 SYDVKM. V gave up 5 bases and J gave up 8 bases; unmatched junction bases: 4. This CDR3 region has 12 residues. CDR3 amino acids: CASSTKRGTQYF. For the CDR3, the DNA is TGTGCCAGCAGTACCAAGCGGGGTACGCAGTATTTT.

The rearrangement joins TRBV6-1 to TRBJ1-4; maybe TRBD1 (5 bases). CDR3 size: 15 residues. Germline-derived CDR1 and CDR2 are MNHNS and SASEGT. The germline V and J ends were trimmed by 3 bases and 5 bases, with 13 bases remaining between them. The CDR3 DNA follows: TGTGCCAGCAGTGATTTTGGCAGGGTCAATGAAAAACTGTTTTTT. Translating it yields CASSDFGRVNEKLFF.

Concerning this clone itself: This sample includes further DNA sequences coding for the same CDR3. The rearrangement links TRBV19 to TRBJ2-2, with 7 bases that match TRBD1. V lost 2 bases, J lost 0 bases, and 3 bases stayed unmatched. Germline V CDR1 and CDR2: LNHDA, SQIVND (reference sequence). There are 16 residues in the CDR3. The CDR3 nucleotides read TGTGCCAGTAGTATACAGGGGACAGCGAACACCGGGGAGCTGTTTTTT. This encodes CASSIQGTANTGELFF.

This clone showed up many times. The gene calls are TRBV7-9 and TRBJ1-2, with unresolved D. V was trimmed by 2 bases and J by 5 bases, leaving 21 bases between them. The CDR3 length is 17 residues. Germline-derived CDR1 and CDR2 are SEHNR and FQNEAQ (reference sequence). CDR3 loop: CASSLPRLGRPAYGYTF. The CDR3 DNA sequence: TGTGCCAGCAGCTTACCCCGATTGGGCAGGCCGGCTTATGGCTACACCTTC.

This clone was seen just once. The CDR3 DNA sequence: TGTGCCAGCAGCCAGGGGTCGTCTGGCAATCAGCCCCAGCATTTT. Translated, it gives CASSQGSSGNQPQHF. This rearrangement joins TRBV7-2 to TRBJ1-5, with TRBD1 as a possible D gene (6 bases). CDR1 and CDR2 from the germline V gene are SGHTA and FQGNSA. The CDR3 totals 15 residues. V shed 5 bases and J shed 2 bases, with 13 bases lying between them.

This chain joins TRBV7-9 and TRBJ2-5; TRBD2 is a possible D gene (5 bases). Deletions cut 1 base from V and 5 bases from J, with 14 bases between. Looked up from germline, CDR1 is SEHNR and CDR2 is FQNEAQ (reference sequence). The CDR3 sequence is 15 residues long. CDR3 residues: CASSLDNFKRETQYF. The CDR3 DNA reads TGTGCCAGCAGCTTAGATAACTTTAAGCGGGAGACCCAGTACTTC.

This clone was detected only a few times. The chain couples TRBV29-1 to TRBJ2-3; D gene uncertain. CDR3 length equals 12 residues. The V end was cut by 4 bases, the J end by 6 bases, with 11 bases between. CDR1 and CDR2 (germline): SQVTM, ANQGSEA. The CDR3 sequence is CSVGGGPDTQYF. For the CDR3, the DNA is TGCAGCGTTGGAGGCGGTCCGGATACGCAGTATTTT.

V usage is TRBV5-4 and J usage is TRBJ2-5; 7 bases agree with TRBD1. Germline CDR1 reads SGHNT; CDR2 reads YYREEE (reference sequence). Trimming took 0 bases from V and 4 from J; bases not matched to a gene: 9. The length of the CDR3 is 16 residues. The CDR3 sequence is CASSLVVGGLVETQYF. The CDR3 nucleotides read TGTGCCAGCAGCTTGGTCGTAGGGGGCTTGGTAGAGACCCAGTACTTC.

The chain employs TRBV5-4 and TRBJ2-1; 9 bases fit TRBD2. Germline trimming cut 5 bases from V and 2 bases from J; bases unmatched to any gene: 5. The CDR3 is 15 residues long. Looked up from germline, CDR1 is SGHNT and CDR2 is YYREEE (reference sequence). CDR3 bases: TGTGCCAGCAGTCTTAGCGGGAGACCCTACAATGAGCAGTTCTTC. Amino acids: CASSLSGRPYNEQFF.

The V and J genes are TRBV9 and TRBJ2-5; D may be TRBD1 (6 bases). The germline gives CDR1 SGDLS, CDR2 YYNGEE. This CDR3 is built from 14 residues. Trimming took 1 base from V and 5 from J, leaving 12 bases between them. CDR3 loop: CASSVSPGVETQYF. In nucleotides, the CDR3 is TGTGCCAGCAGCGTATCCCCAGGGGTGGAGACCCAGTACTTC. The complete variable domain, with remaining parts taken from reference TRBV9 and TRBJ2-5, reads DSGVTQTPKHLITATGQRVTLRCSPRSGDLSVYWYQQSLDQGLQFLIQYYNGEERAKGNILERFSAQQFPDLHSELNLSSLELGDSALYFCASSVSPGVETQYFGPGTRLLVL.

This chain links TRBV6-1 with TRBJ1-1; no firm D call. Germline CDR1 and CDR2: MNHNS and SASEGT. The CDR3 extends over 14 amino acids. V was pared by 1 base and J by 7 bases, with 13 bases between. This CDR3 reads CASSEGGADLEAFF. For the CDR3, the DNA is TGTGCCAGCAGTGAAGGTGGAGCGGACCTTGAAGCTTTCTTT.

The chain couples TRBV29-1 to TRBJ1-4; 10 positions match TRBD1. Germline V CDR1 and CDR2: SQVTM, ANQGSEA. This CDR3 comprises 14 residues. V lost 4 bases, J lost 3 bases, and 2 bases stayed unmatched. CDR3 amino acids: CSVATGGSNEKLFF. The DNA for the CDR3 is TGCAGCGTTGCGACAGGGGGCTCTAATGAAAAACTGTTTTTT.

CDR3 DNA: TGTGCCAGCAGCTTCAGGGGTGACTATGGCTACACCTTC. It yields the protein CASSFRGDYGYTF. The chain combines TRBV3-1 (or the pseudogene TRBV3-2) with TRBJ1-2; D may be TRBD1 (6 bases). The CDR3 sequence is 13 residues long. Germline V gene data show CDR1 as LGHDT and CDR2 as YNNKEL (reference sequence). The V and J ends lost 5 bases and 3 bases respectively, with 10 bases between them.

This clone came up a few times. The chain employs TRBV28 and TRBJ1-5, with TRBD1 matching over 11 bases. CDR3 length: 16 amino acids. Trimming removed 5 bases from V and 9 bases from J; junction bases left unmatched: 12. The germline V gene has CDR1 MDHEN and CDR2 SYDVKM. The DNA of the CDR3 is TGTGCCAGCAGTCTAGCCGGACAGGGGGCCGTAATGCCCCAGCATTTT. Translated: CASSLAGQGAVMPQHF.

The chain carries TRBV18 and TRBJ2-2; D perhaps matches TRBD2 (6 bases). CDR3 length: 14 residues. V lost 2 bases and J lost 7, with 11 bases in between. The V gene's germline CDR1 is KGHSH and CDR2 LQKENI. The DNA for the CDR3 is TGTGCCAGCTCACCAGGACTAAGGGACGGGGAGCTGTTTTTT. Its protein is CASSPGLRDGELFF.

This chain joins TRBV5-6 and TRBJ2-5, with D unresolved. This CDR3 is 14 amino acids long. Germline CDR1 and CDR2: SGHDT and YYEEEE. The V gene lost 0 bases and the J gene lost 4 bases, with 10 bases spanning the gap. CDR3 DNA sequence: TGTGCCAGCAGCTTGGCCAGCGATCGAGAGACCCAGTACTTC. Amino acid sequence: CASSLASDRETQYF.

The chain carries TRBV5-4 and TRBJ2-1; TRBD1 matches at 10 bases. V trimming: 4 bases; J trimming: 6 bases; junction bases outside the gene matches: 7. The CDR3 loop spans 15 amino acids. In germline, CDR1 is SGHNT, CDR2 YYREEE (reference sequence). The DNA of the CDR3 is TGTGCCAGCAGCCATGGGACAGGGGCGGCCAATGAGCAGTTCTTC. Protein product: CASSHGTGAANEQFF. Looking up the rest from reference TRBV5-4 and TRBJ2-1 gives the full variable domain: ETGVTQSPTHLIKTRGQQVTLRCSSQSGHNTVSWYQQALGQGPQFIFQYYREEENGRGNFPPRFSGLQFPNYSSELNVNALELDDSALYLCASSHGTGAANEQFFGPGTRLTVL.

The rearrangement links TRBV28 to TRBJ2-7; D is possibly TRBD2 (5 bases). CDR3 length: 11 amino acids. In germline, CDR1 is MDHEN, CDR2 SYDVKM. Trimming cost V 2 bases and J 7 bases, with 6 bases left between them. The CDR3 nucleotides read TGTGCCAGCAGTTTACGGAGGGAGCAGTACTTC. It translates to CASSLRREQYF.

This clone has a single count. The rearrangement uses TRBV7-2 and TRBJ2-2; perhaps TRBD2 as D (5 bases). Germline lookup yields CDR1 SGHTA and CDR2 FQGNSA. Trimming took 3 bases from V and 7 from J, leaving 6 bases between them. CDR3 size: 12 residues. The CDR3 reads CASSFGGGELFF. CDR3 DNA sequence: TGTGCCAGCAGCTTTGGAGGCGGGGAGCTGTTTTTT.

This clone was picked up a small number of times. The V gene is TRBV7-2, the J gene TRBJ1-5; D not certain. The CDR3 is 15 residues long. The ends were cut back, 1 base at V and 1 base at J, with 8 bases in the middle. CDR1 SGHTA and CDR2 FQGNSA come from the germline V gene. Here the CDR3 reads CASSLGETSNQPQHF. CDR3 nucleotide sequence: TGTGCCAGCAGCTTAGGGGAGACCAGCAATCAGCCCCAGCATTTT.

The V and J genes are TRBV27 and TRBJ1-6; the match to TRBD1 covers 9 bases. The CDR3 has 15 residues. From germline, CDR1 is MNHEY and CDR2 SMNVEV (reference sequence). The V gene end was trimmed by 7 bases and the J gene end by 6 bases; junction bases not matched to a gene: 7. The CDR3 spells CASTSQTGGNSPLHF. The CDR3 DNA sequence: TGTGCCAGCACTTCCCAGACAGGGGGTAATTCACCCCTCCACTTT.